These T cell receptor beta chains were read from a single sample in a study of Ad26.COV2.S vaccination and SARS-CoV-2 variants. Profiled with immunoSEQ multiplex PCR; TCRdb holds only in-frame clones, not every one. The sample gives hundreds of thousands of clones, around 89% of which show up once; 6.4% is in the top ten. Sequenced material: peripheral blood, taken in a trial of Ad26.COV2.S vaccine versus placebo. These receptors were collected from a person aged 18-60 years who received the Ad26.COV2.S COVID-19 vaccine or a placebo. CDR3s include the opening cysteine and the closing phenylalanine or tryptophan. Fields, in order: J gene, D gene, clone size, V gene, CDR3 DNA, CDR3 protein. The D gene is left open where the match is weak. Only some rows state a clone size, as once, few, many or a class for expanded clones.

TRBJ1-3	TRBD1	NA	TRBV3-1/TRBV3-2	TGTGCCAGCAGCCAAGGACAGGGGTTTGGAAACACCATATATTTT	CASSQGQGFGNTIYF
TRBJ2-6	NA	NA	TRBV30	TGTGCCTGGATTTATCGGGACATTAGGAGATCTGGGGCCAACGTCCTGACTTTC	CAWIYRDIRRSGANVLTF
TRBJ1-1	NA	NA	TRBV21-1	TGTGCCAGCAGCAAAGGATCCACGGGGGGACAGGGGGCGAGGAACACTGAAGCTTTCTTT	CASSKGSTGGQGARNTEAFF
TRBJ2-5	TRBD2	NA	TRBV6-1	TGTGCCAGCAGTAGGGGACTAGCGGGAAAAGAGACCCAGTACTTC	CASSRGLAGKETQYF
TRBJ2-7	TRBD1	NA	TRBV9	TGTGCCAGCAGCTTACGACAGGGGGTGATTTACGAGCAGTACTTC	CASSLRQGVIYEQYF
TRBJ2-3	NA	NA	TRBV25-1	TGTGCCAGCAGTCTTGTTAGTACGCAGTATTTT	CASSLVSTQYF
TRBJ2-3	NA	few	TRBV25-1	TGTGCCAGCAGTGCTAGGTGGGAAAGGACAGATACGCAGTATTTT	CASSARWERTDTQYF
TRBJ2-2	NA	NA	TRBV30	TGTGCCTGGAAGCCTTACATGGGGTTCGGGGAGCTGTTTTTT	CAWKPYMGFGELFF
TRBJ2-7	TRBD2	NA	TRBV27	TGTGCCAGCAGTTTTGGCGGGAGGGGGGAGCAGTACTTC	CASSFGGRGEQYF
TRBJ1-1	NA	NA	TRBV28	TGTGCCAGCAGTATCCGACAGGATGAAGCTTTCTTT	CASSIRQDEAFF
TRBJ2-5	TRBD2	NA	TRBV27	TGTGCCAGCAGAGTAAGCGGGAGTGGGGAGACCCAGTACTTC	CASRVSGSGETQYF
TRBJ2-5	NA	NA	TRBV5-1	TGCGCCAGCAGCCCCCCCAAGGGATCGATCCAAGAGACCCAGTACTTC	CASSPPKGSIQETQYF
TRBJ1-5	NA	NA	TRBV7-9	TGTGCCAGCAGCACTCACACCTCTCCCCAGCATTTT	CASSTHTSPQHF
TRBJ2-3	NA	NA	TRBV24-1	TGTGCCACCAGTGATTCCCCTCGCGGTTCAGCTCAAGCTAGCACAGATACGCAGTATTTT	CATSDSPRGSAQASTDTQYF
TRBJ2-5	NA	NA	TRBV7-3	TGTGCCAGCAGCTTAATGGTCGGAGAGACCCAGTACTTC	CASSLMVGETQYF
TRBJ1-5	NA	NA	TRBV6-5	TGTGCCAGCAGTTACCGTGGGGGCCCCTATCAGCCCCAGCATTTT	CASSYRGGPYQPQHF
TRBJ2-7	TRBD1	NA	TRBV27	TGTGCCAGCAGTTCGACAGGGGGCAGGTACGAGCAGTACTTC	CASSSTGGRYEQYF
TRBJ2-1	NA	NA	TRBV11-3	TGTGCCAGCAGCTTAGACGGACTCACCAGCTACAATGAGCAGTTCTTC	CASSLDGLTSYNEQFF